The clone carrying this TCR beta chain appeared once. Its antigen is not identified. The sample comes from a study of shared clonotypes between healthy human individuals. Losses at the gene ends were 5 bases for V and 6 bases for J; bases not matched to a gene: 5. This CDR3 region has 13 residues. Germline lookup yields CDR1 MNHEY and CDR2 SMNVEV (reference sequence). Notes on the study in general: It was observed that roughly 5% of naive CD4 clonotypes were shared across several donors.

Measured with immunoSEQ multiplex PCR; TCRdb has only the in-frame clones, and not every one. The data show 2 million to 2.5 million clones, 85% to 95% seen once. The chain joins TRBV27 to TRBJ2-7, with 9 bases fitting TRBD1. This clonotype originated in a man aged 18 to 29 in good health. Some clones in this sample may be carry-over from other donors' samples. Sequencing was carried out using naive CD4+ T cells from PBMCs. Subset meaning: CD45RA+ positively selected. The DNA of the CDR3 is TGTGCCAGCAGTCCCCGGGACAGGGTCGAGCAGTACTTC. Its translation: CASSPRDRVEQYF.